Each of the 19 T cell receptor beta chains below was sequenced from the same sample in a study of cytotoxic CD8 clonotypes in ibrutinib-treated CLL. TCRdb keeps only in-frame clones here, not all; method: immunoSEQ multiplex PCR. The sample has over 45,000 clones; 54% are singletons. This material consisted of PBMCs, taken at disease progression, from a patient treated with ibrutinib. The receptors here all came from a human donor with chronic lymphocytic leukemia.

The chain uses TRBV6-5 and TRBJ2-7, with a weak D call TRBD1 (6 bases). The length of the CDR3 is 12 residues. Germline-derived CDR1 and CDR2 are MNHEY and SVGAGI. The germline V and J ends were trimmed by 7 bases and 1 base, with 8 bases remaining between them. The CDR3 sequence is CASKGVSYEQYF. The DNA for the CDR3 is TGTGCCAGCAAGGGGGTGTCCTACGAGCAGTACTTC.

This clone was recorded a few times. V is TRBV28 and J is TRBJ1-4; 7 bases map to TRBD1. The CDR3 is 14 amino acids. J was trimmed by 7 bases and V by 8 bases; bases with no gene match: 10. Per the germline V gene, CDR1 is MDHEN and CDR2 is SYDVKM. Here the CDR3 reads CASSKQGPLEKLFF. The CDR3 DNA reads as TGTGCCAGCTCAAAACAGGGGCCCCTTGAAAAACTGTTTTTT.

V is TRBV4-3 and J is TRBJ2-1, with D perhaps TRBD2 (7 bases). Germline V gene data show CDR1 as LGHNA and CDR2 as YSLEER. The ends were cut back, 1 base at V and 9 bases at J, with 13 bases in the middle. CDR3 length equals 14 residues. CDR3 in DNA: TGCGCCAGCAGCCAAGCGTCGGGGGGCAGTGAGCAGTTCTTC. This translates into CASSQASGGSEQFF.

The chain has TRBV25-1 and TRBJ1-3; D gene ambiguous. The CDR3 loop spans 13 amino acids. Looked up from germline, CDR1 is MGHDK and CDR2 is SYGVNS. V was pared by 4 bases and J by 8 bases, with 12 bases between. The CDR3 here is CASSAGLLDTIYF. The CDR3 nucleotides read TGTGCCAGCAGTGCCGGACTTTTGGACACCATATATTTT.

This clone was seen more than once but under ten times. The chain uses TRBV11-3 and TRBJ2-7; D uncertain. The CDR3 has 13 amino acids. Germline CDR1 reads SGHNT; CDR2 reads YENEEA. V lost 5 bases and J lost 8, with 16 bases in between. CDR3 sequence (DNA): TGTGCCAGCAGCCCCCGAGGCCGGGCCCAGCAGTACTTC. Translation: CASSPRGRAQQYF.

The V call is TRBV27, the J call TRBJ2-1; 10 bases align to TRBD1. The V segment lost 6 bases and the J segment 5 bases; nucleotides outside the gene matches: 1. In germline, CDR1 is MNHEY, CDR2 SMNVEV (reference sequence). This CDR3 region has 13 residues. Written as DNA, the CDR3 is TGTGCCAGCAGCGGGACAGGGGACAATGAGCAGTTCTTC. This codes for CASSGTGDNEQFF.

Only a few counts were recorded for this clone. The chain combines TRBV14 with TRBJ1-4, with D unclear. This CDR3 spans 15 amino acids. V was trimmed by 4 bases and J by 7 bases, leaving 16 bases between them. Per the germline V gene, CDR1 is SGHDN and CDR2 is FVKESK. The CDR3 here is CASSPRTVLGEKLFF. The CDR3 region has the DNA TGTGCCAGCAGCCCCAGGACCGTGTTAGGTGAAAAACTGTTTTTT. Filled out from reference TRBV14 and TRBJ1-4, the complete variable domain reads EAGVTQFPSHSVIEKGQTVTLRCDPISGHDNLYWYRRVMGKEIKFLLHFVKESKQDESGMPNNRFLAERTGGTYSTLKVQPAELEDSGVYFCASSPRTVLGEKLFFGSGTQLSVL.

This clone was detected only a few times. V and J are TRBV5-1 and TRBJ2-5; D is perhaps TRBD1 (6 bases). The CDR3 is 13 amino acids. Germline V gene data show CDR1 as SGHRS and CDR2 as YFSETQ. Trimming removed 5 bases from V and 2 bases from J, with 10 bases in between. The CDR3 loop is CASRMGQQETQYF. The CDR3 DNA is TGCGCCAGCAGGATGGGACAACAAGAGACCCAGTACTTC.

J is TRBJ2-6 and V is TRBV21-1; the table's TRBD1 call for D was not verified on the DNA. TRBV21-1 is labeled a pseudogene. This CDR3 is 19 amino acids long. CDR3 sequence reads: CASSTPRGTGVPGANVLTF. The CDR3 DNA reads as TGTGCCAGCAGTACACCGCGAGGGACAGGGGTCCCTGGGGCCAACGTCCTGACTTTC.

The chain is built from TRBV7-9 and TRBJ2-5; D remains unclear. Trimming cost V 1 base and J 7 bases, with 7 bases left between them. CDR1 is SEHNR and CDR2 is FQNEAQ in the germline V gene (reference sequence). The CDR3 has 12 residues. The CDR3 loop is CASSLEARTQYF. Written as DNA, the CDR3 is TGTGCCAGCAGCTTAGAGGCTAGGACCCAGTACTTC.

The chain combines TRBV30 with TRBJ2-7; D is unresolved. CDR3 length: 12 amino acids. V shed 1 base and J shed 0 bases, with 4 bases lying between them. Germline CDR1 reads GTSNPN; CDR2 reads SVGIG (reference sequence). CDR3 loop: CAWSGGSYEQYF. CDR3 coding DNA: TGTGCCTGGAGTGGAGGCTCCTACGAGCAGTACTTC.

This clone was found a few times. The V gene is TRBV7-9, the J gene TRBJ2-2, with TRBD1 as a possible D gene (5 bases). CDR3 length equals 17 residues. V lost 1 base to trimming and J lost 0 bases, with 12 bases between them. The V gene's germline CDR1 is SEHNR and CDR2 FQNEAQ (reference sequence). CDR3 in amino acids: CASSLGGLGTNTGELFF. The CDR3 DNA follows: TGTGCCAGCAGCTTAGGGGGCCTGGGGACGAACACCGGGGAGCTGTTTTTT.

As concerns this clone: The junction does not match germline at one end; this may be a read error. This chain uses TRBV5-1 with TRBJ2-1; 13 bases are shared with TRBD2. This CDR3 contains 16 residues. Germline V gene data show CDR1 as SGHRS and CDR2 as YFSETQ. The chain's CDR3 is CASSRSGTSGNNEQFF. DNA for the CDR3: TGTGCCAGCAGCCGATCCGGGACTAGCGGGAATAATGAGCAGTTCTTC.

The chain combines TRBV28 with TRBJ1-5; tentatively, D is TRBD1 (5 bases). The germline V and J ends were trimmed by 6 bases and 4 bases, with 16 bases remaining between them. CDR3 length: 15 residues. Germline-derived CDR1 and CDR2 are MDHEN and SYDVKM. CDR3 amino acids: CASSRGAPQNQPQHF. The CDR3 DNA is TGTGCCAGCAGCAGAGGGGCTCCACAGAATCAGCCCCAGCATTTT.

The chain recombines TRBV30 with TRBJ2-7; 9 bases align to TRBD1. The CDR3 has 13 residues. V dropped 3 bases and J dropped 4; count of bases not matched to a gene: 4. The germline gives CDR1 GTSNPN, CDR2 SVGIG (reference sequence). The CDR3 protein is CAWRLQGAYEQYF. The CDR3 coding sequence is TGTGCCTGGAGGTTACAGGGGGCTTACGAGCAGTACTTC.

This rearrangement joins TRBV29-1 to TRBJ1-1; D gene unclear. The CDR3 is 12 residues long. Germline-derived CDR1 and CDR2 are SQVTM and ANQGSEA. V shed 3 bases and J shed 8 bases, with 13 bases lying between them. CDR3 loop: CSVDQRTGEAFF. CDR3 DNA sequence: TGCAGCGTTGATCAGCGGACCGGGGAAGCTTTCTTT. The full variable domain, its missing parts supplied by reference TRBV29-1 and TRBJ1-1, is SAVISQKPSRDICQRGTSLTIQCQVDSQVTMMFWYRQQPGQSLTLIATANQGSEATYESGFVIDKFPISRPNLTFSTLTVSNMSPEDSSIYLCSVDQRTGEAFFGQGTRLTVV.

This clone has only one observation. V gene TRBV6-1 combines with J gene TRBJ1-4; D is perhaps TRBD1 (5 bases). This CDR3 region has 15 residues. Germline CDR1 MNHNS, CDR2 SASEGT. V was trimmed by 0 bases and J by 8 bases, leaving 13 bases between them. The CDR3 protein is CASSEARRGLEKLFF. Here the CDR3 DNA reads TGTGCCAGCAGTGAAGCTAGGCGGGGACTGGAAAAACTGTTTTTT.

The chain combines TRBV10-2 with TRBJ1-5; perhaps TRBD1 as D (5 bases). CDR3 length equals 15 residues. V was trimmed by 6 bases and J by 1 base, leaving 13 bases between them. Germline values: CDR1 WSHSY, CDR2 SAAADI. The CDR3 region is CASRPDRLSNQPQHF. CDR3 DNA: TGCGCCAGCAGGCCCGACAGACTCAGCAATCAGCCCCAGCATTTT.

This clone occurred a few times. The chain recombines TRBV7-9 with TRBJ2-6; D unresolved. The CDR3 consists of 15 residues. Trimming stripped 5 bases from V and 3 bases from J, with 11 bases between. The germline CDR1 and CDR2 sequences are SEHNR and FQNEAQ (reference sequence). CDR3 loop: CASSAVESGANVLTF. The CDR3 DNA reads as TGTGCCAGCAGCGCTGTCGAGAGTGGGGCCAACGTCCTGACTTTC.